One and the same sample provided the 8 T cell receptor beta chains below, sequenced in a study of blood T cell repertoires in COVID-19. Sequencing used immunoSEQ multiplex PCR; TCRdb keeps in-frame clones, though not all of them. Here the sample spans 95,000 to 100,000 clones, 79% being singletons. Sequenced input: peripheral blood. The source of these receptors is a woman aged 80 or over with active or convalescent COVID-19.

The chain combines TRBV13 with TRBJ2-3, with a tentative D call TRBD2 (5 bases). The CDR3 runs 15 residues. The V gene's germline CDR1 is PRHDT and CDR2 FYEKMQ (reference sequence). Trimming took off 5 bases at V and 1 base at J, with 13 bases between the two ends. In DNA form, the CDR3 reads TGTGCCAGCAGCCGGAGGACCTCGGGCACAGATACGCAGTATTTT. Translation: CASSRRTSGTDTQYF.

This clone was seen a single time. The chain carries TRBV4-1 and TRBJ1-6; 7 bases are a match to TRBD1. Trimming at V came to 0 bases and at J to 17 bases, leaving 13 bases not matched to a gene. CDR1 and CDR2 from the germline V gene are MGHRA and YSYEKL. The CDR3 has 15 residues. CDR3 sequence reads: CASSQDTGAPMKIHF. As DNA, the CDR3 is TGCGCCAGCAGCCAAGATACAGGGGCCCCCATGAAGATCCACTTT.

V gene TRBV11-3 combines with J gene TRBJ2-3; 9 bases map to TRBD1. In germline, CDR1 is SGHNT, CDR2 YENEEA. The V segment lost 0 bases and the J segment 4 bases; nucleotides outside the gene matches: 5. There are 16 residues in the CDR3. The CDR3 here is CASSLDWTGEPDTQYF. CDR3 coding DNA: TGTGCCAGCAGCTTAGACTGGACAGGGGAGCCAGATACGCAGTATTTT.

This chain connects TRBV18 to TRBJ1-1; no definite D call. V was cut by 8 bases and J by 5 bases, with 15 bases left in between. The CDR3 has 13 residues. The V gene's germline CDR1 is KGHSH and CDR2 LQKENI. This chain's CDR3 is CASTEGRRTEAFF. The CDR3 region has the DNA TGTGCCAGCACAGAGGGCAGAAGGACTGAAGCTTTCTTT.

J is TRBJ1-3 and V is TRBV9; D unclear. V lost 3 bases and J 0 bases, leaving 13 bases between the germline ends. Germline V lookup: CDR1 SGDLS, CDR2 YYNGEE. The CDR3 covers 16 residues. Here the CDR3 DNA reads TGTGCCAGCAGCGGCGGGTACGGGAACTCTGGAAACACCATATATTTT. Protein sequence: CASSGGYGNSGNTIYF.

The CDR3 region has the DNA TGTGCCAGCAGCCAGGTAGCGGGAGAGGGGACCCAGTACTTC. It encodes CASSQVAGEGTQYF. This chain joins TRBV6-1 and TRBJ2-5; 9 positions match TRBD2. CDR3 size: 14 residues. In germline, CDR1 is MNHNS, CDR2 SASEGT. The junction had 9 bases not matched to a gene; V was cut back by 6 bases and J by 7 bases.

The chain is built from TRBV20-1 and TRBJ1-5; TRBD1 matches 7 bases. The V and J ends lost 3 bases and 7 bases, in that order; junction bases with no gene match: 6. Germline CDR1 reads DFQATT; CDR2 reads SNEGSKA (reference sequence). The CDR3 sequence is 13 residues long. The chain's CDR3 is CSASQTGNQPQHF. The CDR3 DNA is TGCAGTGCTAGTCAGACAGGGAACCAGCCCCAGCATTTT.

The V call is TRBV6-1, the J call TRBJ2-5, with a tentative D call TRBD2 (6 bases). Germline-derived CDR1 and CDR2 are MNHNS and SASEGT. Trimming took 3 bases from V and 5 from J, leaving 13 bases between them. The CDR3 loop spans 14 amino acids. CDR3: CASSEPGRWETQYF. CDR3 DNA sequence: TGTGCCAGCAGTGAGCCAGGGAGGTGGGAGACCCAGTACTTC.